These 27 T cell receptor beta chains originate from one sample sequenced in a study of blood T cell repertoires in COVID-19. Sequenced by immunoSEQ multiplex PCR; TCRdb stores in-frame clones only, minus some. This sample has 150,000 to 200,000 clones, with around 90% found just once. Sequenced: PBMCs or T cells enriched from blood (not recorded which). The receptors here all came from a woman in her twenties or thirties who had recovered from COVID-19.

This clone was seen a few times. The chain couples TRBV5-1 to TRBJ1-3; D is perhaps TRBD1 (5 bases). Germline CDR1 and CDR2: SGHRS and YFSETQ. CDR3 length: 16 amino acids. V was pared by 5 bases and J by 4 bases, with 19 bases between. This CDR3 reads CASSSLTGALGNTIYF. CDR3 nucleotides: TGCGCCAGCAGTTCCCTTACAGGTGCACTGGGAAACACCATATATTTT.

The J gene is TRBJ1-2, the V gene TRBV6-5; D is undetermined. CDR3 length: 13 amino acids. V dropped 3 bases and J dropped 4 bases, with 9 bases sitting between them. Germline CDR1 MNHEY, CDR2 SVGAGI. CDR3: CASSYSGLYGYTF. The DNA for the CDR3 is TGTGCCAGCAGTTATTCTGGGCTCTATGGCTACACCTTC.

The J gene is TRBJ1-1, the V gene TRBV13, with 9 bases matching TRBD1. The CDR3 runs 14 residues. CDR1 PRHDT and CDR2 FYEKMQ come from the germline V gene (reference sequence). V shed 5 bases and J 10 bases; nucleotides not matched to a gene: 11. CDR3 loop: CASSRGQGRGPAFF. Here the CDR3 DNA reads TGTGCCAGCAGCCGTGGACAGGGGCGAGGGCCAGCTTTCTTT.

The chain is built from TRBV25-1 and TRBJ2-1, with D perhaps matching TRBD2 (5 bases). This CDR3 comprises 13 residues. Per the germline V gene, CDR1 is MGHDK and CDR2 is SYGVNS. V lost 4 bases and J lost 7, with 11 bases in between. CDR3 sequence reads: CASSAGNGNEQFF. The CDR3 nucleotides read TGTGCCAGCAGTGCCGGGAATGGGAATGAGCAGTTCTTC.

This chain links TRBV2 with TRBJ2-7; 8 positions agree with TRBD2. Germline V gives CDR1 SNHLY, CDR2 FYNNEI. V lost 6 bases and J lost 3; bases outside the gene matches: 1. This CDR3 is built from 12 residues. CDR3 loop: CASRLAGYEQYF. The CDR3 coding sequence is TGTGCCAGCAGGCTAGCGGGCTACGAGCAGTACTTC. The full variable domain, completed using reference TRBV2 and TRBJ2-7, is EPEVTQTPSHQVTQMGQEVILRCVPISNHLYFYWYRQILGQKVEFLVSFYNNEISEKSEIFDDQFSVERPDGSNFTLKIRSTKLEDSAMYFCASRLAGYEQYFGPGTRLTVT.

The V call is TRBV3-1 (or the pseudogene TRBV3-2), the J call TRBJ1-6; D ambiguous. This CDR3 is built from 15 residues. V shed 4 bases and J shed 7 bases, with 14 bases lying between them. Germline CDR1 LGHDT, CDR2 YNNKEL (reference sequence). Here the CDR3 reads CASSPGWARNSPLHF. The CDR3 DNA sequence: TGTGCCAGCAGCCCCGGTTGGGCCAGAAATTCACCCCTCCACTTT.

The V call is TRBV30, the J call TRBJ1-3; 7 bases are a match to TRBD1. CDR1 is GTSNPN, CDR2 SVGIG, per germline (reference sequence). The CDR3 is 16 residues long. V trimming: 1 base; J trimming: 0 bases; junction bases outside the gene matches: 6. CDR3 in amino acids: CAWSEFPGGSGNTIYF. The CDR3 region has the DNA TGTGCCTGGAGTGAATTCCCAGGGGGCTCTGGAAACACCATATATTTT. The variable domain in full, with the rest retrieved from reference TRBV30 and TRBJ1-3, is SQTIHQWPATLVQPVGSPLSLECTVEGTSNPNLYWYRQAAGRGLQLLFYSVGIGQISSEVPQNLSASRPQDRQFILSSKKLLLSDSGFYLCAWSEFPGGSGNTIYFGEGSWLTVV.

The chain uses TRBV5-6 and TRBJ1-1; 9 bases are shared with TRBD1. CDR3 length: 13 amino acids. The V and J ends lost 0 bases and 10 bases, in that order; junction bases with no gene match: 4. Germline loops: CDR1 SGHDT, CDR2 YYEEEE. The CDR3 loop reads CASSLGTGVLAFF. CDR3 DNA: TGTGCCAGCAGCTTGGGGACAGGGGTGCTAGCTTTCTTT.

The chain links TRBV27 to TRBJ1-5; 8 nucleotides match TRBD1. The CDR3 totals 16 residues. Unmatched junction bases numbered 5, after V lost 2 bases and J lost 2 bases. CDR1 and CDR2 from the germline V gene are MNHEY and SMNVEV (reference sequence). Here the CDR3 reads CASSLTGGRGNQPQHF. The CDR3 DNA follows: TGTGCCAGCAGTTTAACAGGGGGTCGGGGCAATCAGCCCCAGCATTTT.

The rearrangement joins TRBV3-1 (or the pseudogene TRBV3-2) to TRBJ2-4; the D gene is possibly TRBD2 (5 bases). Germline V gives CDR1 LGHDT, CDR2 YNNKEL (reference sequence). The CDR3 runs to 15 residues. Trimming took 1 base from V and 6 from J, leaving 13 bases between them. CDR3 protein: CASSQGGLLGNIQYF. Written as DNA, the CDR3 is TGTGCCAGCAGCCAAGGAGGGCTCTTAGGAAACATTCAGTACTTC.

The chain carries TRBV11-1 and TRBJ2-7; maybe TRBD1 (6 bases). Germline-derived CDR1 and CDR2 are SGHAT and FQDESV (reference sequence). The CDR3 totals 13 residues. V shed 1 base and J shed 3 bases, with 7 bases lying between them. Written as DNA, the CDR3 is TGTGCCAGCAGCTTAGTGGACAGCTACGAGCAGTACTTC. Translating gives CASSLVDSYEQYF.

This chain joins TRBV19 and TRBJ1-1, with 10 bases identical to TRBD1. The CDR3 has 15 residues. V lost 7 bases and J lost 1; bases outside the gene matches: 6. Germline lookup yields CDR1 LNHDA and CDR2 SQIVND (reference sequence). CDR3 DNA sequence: TGTGCCAGTACCTCCAGGACAGGGGGGAACACTGAAGCTTTCTTT. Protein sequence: CASTSRTGGNTEAFF. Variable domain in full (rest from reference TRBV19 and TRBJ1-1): DGGITQSPKYLFRKEGQNVTLSCEQNLNHDAMYWYRQDPGQGLRLIYYSQIVNDFQKGDIAEGYSVSREKKESFPLTVTSAQKNPTAFYLCASTSRTGGNTEAFFGQGTRLTVV.

The CDR3 DNA is TGCAGCGTTTCCGGGACAATAGTTATGAATGAGCAGTTCTTC. Its translation is CSVSGTIVMNEQFF. The V gene is TRBV29-1, the J gene TRBJ2-1; D might be TRBD1 (6 bases). The CDR3 sequence is 14 residues long. CDR1 is SQVTM, CDR2 ANQGSEA, per germline. Trimming shortened V by 5 bases and J by 7 bases, and 18 bases separated the two germline ends.

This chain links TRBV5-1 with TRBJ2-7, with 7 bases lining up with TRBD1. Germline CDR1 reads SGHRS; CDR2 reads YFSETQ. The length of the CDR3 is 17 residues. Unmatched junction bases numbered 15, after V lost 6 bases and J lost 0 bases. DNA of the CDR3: TGCGCCAGCAACAGGGGTTCGAGGCAGGCGAGCTCCTACGAGCAGTACTTC. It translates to CASNRGSRQASSYEQYF.

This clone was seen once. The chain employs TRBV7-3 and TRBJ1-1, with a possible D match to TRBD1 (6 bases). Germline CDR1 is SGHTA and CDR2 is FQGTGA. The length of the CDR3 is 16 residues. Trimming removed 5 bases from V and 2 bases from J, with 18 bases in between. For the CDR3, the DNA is TGTGCCAGCAGCCGCCACGCCGGACAGACTAACACTGAAGCTTTCTTT. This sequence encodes CASSRHAGQTNTEAFF.

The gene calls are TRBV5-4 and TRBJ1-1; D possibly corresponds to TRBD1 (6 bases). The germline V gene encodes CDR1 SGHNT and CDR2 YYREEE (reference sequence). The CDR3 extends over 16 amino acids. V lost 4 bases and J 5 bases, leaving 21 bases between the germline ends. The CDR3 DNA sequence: TGTGCCAGCAGCCCGCCAGTGGCAGGGGCGGGTACTGAAGCTTTCTTT. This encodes CASSPPVAGAGTEAFF. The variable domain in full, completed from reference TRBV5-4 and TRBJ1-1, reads ETGVTQSPTHLIKTRGQQVTLRCSSQSGHNTVSWYQQALGQGPQFIFQYYREEENGRGNFPPRFSGLQFPNYSSELNVNALELDDSALYLCASSPPVAGAGTEAFFGQGTRLTVV.

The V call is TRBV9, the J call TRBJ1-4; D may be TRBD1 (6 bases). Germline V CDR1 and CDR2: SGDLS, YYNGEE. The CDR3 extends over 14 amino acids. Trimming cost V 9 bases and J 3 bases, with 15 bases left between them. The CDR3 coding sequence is TGTGCCACCTCCCGAGGGGGATCTAATGAAAAACTGTTTTTT. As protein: CATSRGGSNEKLFF.

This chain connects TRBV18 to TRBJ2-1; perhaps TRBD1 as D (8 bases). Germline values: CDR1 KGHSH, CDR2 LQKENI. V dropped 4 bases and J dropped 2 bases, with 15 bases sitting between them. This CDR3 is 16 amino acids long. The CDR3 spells CASSLTTGGAYNEQFF. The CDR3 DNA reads TGTGCCAGCTCACTTACCACAGGGGGGGCCTACAATGAGCAGTTCTTC.

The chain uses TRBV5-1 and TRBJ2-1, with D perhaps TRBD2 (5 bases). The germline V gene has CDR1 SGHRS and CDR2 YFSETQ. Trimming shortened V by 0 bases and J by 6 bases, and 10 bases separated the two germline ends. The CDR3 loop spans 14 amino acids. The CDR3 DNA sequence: TGCGCCAGCAGCTTGGCCTCAGCGGTCAATGAGCAGTTCTTC. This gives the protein CASSLASAVNEQFF.

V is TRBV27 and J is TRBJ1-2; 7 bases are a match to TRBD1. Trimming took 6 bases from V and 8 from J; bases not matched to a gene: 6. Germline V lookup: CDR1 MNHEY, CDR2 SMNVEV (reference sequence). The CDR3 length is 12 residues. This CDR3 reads CASRTGAGGYTF. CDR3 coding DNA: TGTGCCAGCAGAACAGGGGCTGGGGGCTACACCTTC.

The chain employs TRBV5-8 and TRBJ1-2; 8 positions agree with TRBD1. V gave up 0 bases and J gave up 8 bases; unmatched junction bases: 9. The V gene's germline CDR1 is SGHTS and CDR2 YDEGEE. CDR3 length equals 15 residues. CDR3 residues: CASSLELTGAGGYTF. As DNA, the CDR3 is TGTGCCAGCAGCTTGGAGTTGACAGGGGCGGGAGGCTACACCTTC.

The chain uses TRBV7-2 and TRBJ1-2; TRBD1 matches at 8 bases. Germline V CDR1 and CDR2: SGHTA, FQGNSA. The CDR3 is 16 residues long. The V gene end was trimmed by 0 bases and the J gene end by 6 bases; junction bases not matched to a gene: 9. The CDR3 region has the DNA TGTGCCAGCAGCTTAGCGATGGTTACGACAGGGGATGGCTACACCTTC. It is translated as CASSLAMVTTGDGYTF.

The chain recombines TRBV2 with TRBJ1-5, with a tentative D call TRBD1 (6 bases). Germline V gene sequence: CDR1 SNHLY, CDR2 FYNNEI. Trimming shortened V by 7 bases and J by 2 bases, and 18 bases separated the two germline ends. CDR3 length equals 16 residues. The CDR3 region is CASTGQTNLGNQPQHF. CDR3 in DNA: TGTGCCAGCACCGGACAGACGAACCTTGGCAATCAGCCCCAGCATTTT. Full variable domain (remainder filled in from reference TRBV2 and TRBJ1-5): EPEVTQTPSHQVTQMGQEVILRCVPISNHLYFYWYRQILGQKVEFLVSFYNNEISEKSEIFDDQFSVERPDGSNFTLKIRSTKLEDSAMYFCASTGQTNLGNQPQHFGDGTRLSIL.

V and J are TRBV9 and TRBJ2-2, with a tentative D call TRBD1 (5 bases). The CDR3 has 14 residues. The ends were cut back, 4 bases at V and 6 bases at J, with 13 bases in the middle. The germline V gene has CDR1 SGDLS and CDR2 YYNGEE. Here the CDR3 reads CASSLQGRAGELFF. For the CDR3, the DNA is TGTGCCAGCAGCCTCCAGGGTAGGGCCGGGGAGCTGTTTTTT.

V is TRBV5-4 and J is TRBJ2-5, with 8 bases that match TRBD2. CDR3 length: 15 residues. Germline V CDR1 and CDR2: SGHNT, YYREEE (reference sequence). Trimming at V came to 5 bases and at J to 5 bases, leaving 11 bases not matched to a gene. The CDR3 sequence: CASSSGGGTWETQYF. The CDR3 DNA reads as TGTGCCAGCAGTTCCGGGGGGGGGACGTGGGAGACCCAGTACTTC.

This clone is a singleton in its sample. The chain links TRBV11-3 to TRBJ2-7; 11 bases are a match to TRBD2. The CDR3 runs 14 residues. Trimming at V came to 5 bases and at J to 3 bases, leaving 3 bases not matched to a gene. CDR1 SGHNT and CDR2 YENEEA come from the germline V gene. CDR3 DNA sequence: TGTGCCAGCAGCCCTAGCGGGAGGAACTACGAGCAGTACTTC. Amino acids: CASSPSGRNYEQYF. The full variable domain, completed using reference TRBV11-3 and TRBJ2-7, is EAGVVQSPRYKIIEKKQPVAFWCNPISGHNTLYWYLQNLGQGPELLIRYENEEAVDDSQLPKDRFSAERLKGVDSTLKIQPAELGDSAVYLCASSPSGRNYEQYFGPGTRLTVT.

The CDR3 nucleotides are TGCGCCAGCAGCCCCGAGGGTTGGGCGAACACTGAAGCTTTCTTT. Residues: CASSPEGWANTEAFF. V usage is TRBV4-3 and J usage is TRBJ1-1; unclear D gene. This CDR3 is 15 amino acids long. CDR1 and CDR2 (germline): LGHNA, YSLEER. The V end lost 4 bases, the J end lost 1 base, and 13 bases lay between the germline ends.